This TCR beta chain was sequenced in a study of shared T cell receptors in the human thymus. The method was immunoSEQ multiplex PCR; TCRdb's version includes in-frame clones alone and lacks a portion of them. Of 600,000 to 900,000 clones in the sample, roughly 85% were seen once. The CDR3 covers 17 residues. Germline values: CDR1 SGHDT, CDR2 YYEEEE. With 3 bases removed from V and 3 bases from J, the gap between germline ends came to 21 bases. These records were also assigned to another study, of human thymus T cells.

The chain has TRBV5-6 and TRBJ1-1; D may be TRBD1 (5 bases). The specimen was thymocytes. This receptor was identified in a girl less than two years old with a congenital heart defect. CDR3 region: CASSWGSGGAGDTEAFF. The DNA for the CDR3 is TGTGCCAGCAGCTGGGGTTCGGGCGGGGCGGGGGACACTGAAGCTTTCTTT.